The next 13 T cell receptor beta chains were all read from a single sample in a study of OX40 agonist ivuxolimab in advanced cancers. The library came from the immunoSEQ multiplex PCR assay. The clones in this table, taken by TCRdb from immuneACCESS, are in-frame only. Not every clone is retained; where verified, under half of the shortfall comes from an unresolved V gene, and the cause of the rest is unknown. The sample table lists under 20,000 clones, approximately 85% of them with a count of one. 62% of the sample is held by the ten biggest clonotypes. This specimen was CD4+ or CD8+ T cells sorted from blood, taken in a trial of the OX40 agonist ivuxolimab. Receptors originate from an adult with an advanced solid tumor such as melanoma, head and neck, liver or kidney cancer.

This chain joins TRBV18 and TRBJ2-7; D may be TRBD1 or TRBD2 (5 bases each). The CDR3 extends over 14 amino acids. Germline assignment: CDR1 KGHSH and CDR2 LQKENI. Between the trimmed V and J ends, which lost 0 bases and 6 bases, there was a span of 12 bases. The CDR3 DNA sequence: TGTGCCAGCTCACCACCGGGGGACCTTGGCGAGCAGTACTTC. Translated: CASSPPGDLGEQYF.

The chain is built from TRBV29-1 and TRBJ2-7; 10 bases agree with TRBD1. The V segment lost 0 bases and the J segment 3 bases; nucleotides outside the gene matches: 2. Germline CDR1 and CDR2: SQVTM and ANQGSEA. The length of the CDR3 is 14 residues. The CDR3 region has the DNA TGCAGCGTTGAAGAAGGGGACAGGGGCTACGAGCAGTACTTC. Protein: CSVEEGDRGYEQYF.

V and J are TRBV7-9 and TRBJ1-2; no reliable D call. Germline V gene data show CDR1 as SEHNR and CDR2 as FQNEAQ (reference sequence). The CDR3 has 15 amino acids. Trimming removed 5 bases from V and 2 bases from J, with 15 bases in between. The CDR3 nucleotides read TGTGCCAGCAGCCCCGCCGATGTTTTGAACTATGGCTACACCTTC. Its translation is CASSPADVLNYGYTF. Drawing the rest from reference TRBV7-9 and TRBJ1-2, the complete variable domain is DTGVSQNPRHKITKRGQNVTFRCDPISEHNRLYWYRQTLGQGPEFLTYFQNEAQLEKSRLLSDRFSAERPKGSFSTLEIQRTEQGDSAMYLCASSPADVLNYGYTFGSGTRLTVV.

This clone was seen a handful of times. This rearrangement joins TRBV30 to TRBJ1-1; D is undetermined. The germline V gene encodes CDR1 GTSNPN and CDR2 SVGIG (reference sequence). This CDR3 is built from 12 residues. Trimming stripped 0 bases from V and 6 bases from J, with 8 bases between. CDR3 coding DNA: TGTGCCTGGAGTGTAAGGGCCCCTGAAGCTTTCTTT. Residues: CAWSVRAPEAFF.

V and J are TRBV7-9 and TRBJ1-2, with D perhaps TRBD1 (6 bases). The CDR3 runs 13 residues. Germline V gives CDR1 SEHNR, CDR2 FQNEAQ (reference sequence). V gave up 6 bases and J gave up 4 bases, with 12 bases separating them. CDR3 residues: CASSQDSFYGYTF. CDR3 nucleotides: TGTGCCAGCAGTCAGGACAGCTTCTATGGCTACACCTTC. The variable domain in full, with the rest retrieved from reference TRBV7-9 and TRBJ1-2, is DTGVSQNPRHKITKRGQNVTFRCDPISEHNRLYWYRQTLGQGPEFLTYFQNEAQLEKSRLLSDRFSAERPKGSFSTLEIQRTEQGDSAMYLCASSQDSFYGYTFGSGTRLTVV.

The chain combines TRBV4-2 with TRBJ2-3; TRBD2 is a possible D gene (6 bases). Trimming left V 4 bases short and J 2 bases short, with 25 bases between. Germline CDR1 LGHNA, CDR2 YNFKEQ. The CDR3 is 19 residues long. The CDR3 protein is CASSPLGAEAGINTDTQYF. CDR3 DNA sequence: TGTGCCAGCAGCCCCCTGGGCGCGGAAGCGGGTATTAACACAGATACGCAGTATTTT.

This chain connects TRBV4-1 to TRBJ1-4; D gene unclear. V lost 2 bases and J 3 bases, leaving 7 bases between the germline ends. The germline V gene has CDR1 MGHRA and CDR2 YSYEKL. The CDR3 runs to 14 residues. The DNA of the CDR3 is TGCGCCAGCAGCCAACTGGGCCCTAATGAAAAACTGTTTTTT. It yields the protein CASSQLGPNEKLFF.

In DNA, the CDR3 is TGCGCCAGCAGCTTCCGCACAGATACGCAGTATTTT. Its protein is CASSFRTDTQYF. This chain links TRBV5-1 with TRBJ2-3; D is undetermined. The germline gives CDR1 SGHRS, CDR2 YFSETQ. With 2 bases removed from V and 1 base from J, the gap between germline ends came to 2 bases. The CDR3 loop spans 12 amino acids.

This rearrangement joins TRBV19 to TRBJ1-2; TRBD1 aligns across 9 bases. Germline CDR1 and CDR2: LNHDA and SQIVND (reference sequence). V dropped 7 bases and J dropped 2; count of bases not matched to a gene: 8. The CDR3 covers 15 residues. The CDR3 coding sequence is TGTGCCAGTACTCCGACAGGGGGAGGAAACTATGGCTACACCTTC. Protein: CASTPTGGGNYGYTF.

This rearrangement joins TRBV11-2 to TRBJ2-7, with D perhaps being TRBD1 or TRBD2 (5 bases each). This CDR3 region has 14 residues. Germline V gives CDR1 SGHAT, CDR2 FQNNGV. V was shortened by 4 bases and J by 6 bases, with 16 bases between the two germline ends. CDR3 nucleotides: TGTGCCAGCAGCTGGGGACCCGCAGGTTTCGAGCAGTACTTC. Encoded protein: CASSWGPAGFEQYF. The variable domain in full, with the rest retrieved from reference TRBV11-2 and TRBJ2-7, is EAGVAQSPRYKIIEKRQSVAFWCNPISGHATLYWYQQILGQGPKLLIQFQNNGVVDDSQLPKDRFSAERLKGVDSTLKIQPAKLEDSAVYLCASSWGPAGFEQYFGPGTRLTVT.

The chain is built from TRBV7-9 and TRBJ2-1; perhaps D is TRBD1 or TRBD2 (5 bases each). The V and J ends lost 4 bases and 6 bases respectively, with 13 bases between them. From germline, CDR1 is SEHNR and CDR2 FQNEAQ (reference sequence). The CDR3 contains 14 residues. CDR3 sequence (DNA): TGTGCCAGCAGCTCGGGACCCCCCTCCAATGAGCAGTTCTTC. Protein sequence: CASSSGPPSNEQFF.

The table lists this clone with a count of one. The chain couples TRBV5-5 to TRBJ1-1; D possibly corresponds to TRBD1 (5 bases). Trimming removed 3 bases from V and 1 base from J, with 10 bases in between. The germline gives CDR1 SGHKS, CDR2 YYEKEE (reference sequence). This CDR3 region has 14 residues. The CDR3 DNA is TGTGCCAGCAGCTACGGGGCGGGGAACACTGAAGCTTTCTTT. Amino acid sequence: CASSYGAGNTEAFF.

The chain links TRBV7-2 to TRBJ2-7, with a tentative D call TRBD2 (7 bases). The CDR3 runs to 14 residues. The V and J ends lost 6 bases and 3 bases respectively, with 15 bases between them. CDR1 is SGHTA and CDR2 is FQGNSA in the germline V gene. Written as DNA, the CDR3 is TGTGCCAGCAGTTACGGAGGGGGGGGCTACGAGCAGTACTTC. As protein: CASSYGGGGYEQYF.